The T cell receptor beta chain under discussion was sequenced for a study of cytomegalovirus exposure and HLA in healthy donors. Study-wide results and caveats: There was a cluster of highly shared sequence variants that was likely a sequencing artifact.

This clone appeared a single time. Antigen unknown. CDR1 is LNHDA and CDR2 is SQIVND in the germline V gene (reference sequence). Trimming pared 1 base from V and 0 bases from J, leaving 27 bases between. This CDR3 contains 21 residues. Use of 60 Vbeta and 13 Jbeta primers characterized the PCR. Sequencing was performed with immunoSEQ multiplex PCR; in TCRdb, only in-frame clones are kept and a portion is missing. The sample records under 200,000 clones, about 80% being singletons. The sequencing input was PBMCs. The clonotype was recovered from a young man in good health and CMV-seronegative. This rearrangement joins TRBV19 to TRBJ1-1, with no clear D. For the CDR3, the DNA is TGTGCCAGTAGTATAGGTTCGGGTCGGTCGGAGGCTAGAGATATGAACACTGAAGCTTTCTTT. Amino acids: CASSIGSGRSEARDMNTEAFF.